These 24 T cell receptor beta chains were all obtained from the same sample, sequenced in a study of blood T cell repertoires in COVID-19. Using immunoSEQ multiplex PCR, the repertoire was profiled, and TCRdb retains in-frame clones only, with some absent. The table has a few hundred thousand clones, approximately 87% seen once. Material: peripheral blood. The receptors shown here come from a man in his sixties with acute or convalescent COVID-19.

The gene calls are TRBV6-2 or TRBV6-3 and TRBJ1-5, with unresolved D. V lost 5 bases and J 6 bases, leaving 8 bases between the germline ends. Germline V gene data show CDR1 as MNHEY and CDR2 as SVGEGT. The CDR3 is 12 residues long. CDR3 nucleotide sequence: TGTGCCAGCAGTCCCACCGGTCAGCCCCAGCATTTT. As protein: CASSPTGQPQHF.

The V gene is TRBV5-4, the J gene TRBJ2-1, with 11 bases fitting TRBD2. The germline CDR1 and CDR2 sequences are SGHNT and YYREEE (reference sequence). The CDR3 is made up of 16 amino acids. V trimming: 4 bases; J trimming: 0 bases; junction bases outside the gene matches: 3. Here the CDR3 DNA reads TGTGCCAGCAGCGATACTAGCGGGAGCTCCTACAATGAGCAGTTCTTC. Translating it yields CASSDTSGSSYNEQFF.

The rearrangement links TRBV2 to TRBJ1-1; D remains unclear. From germline, CDR1 is SNHLY and CDR2 FYNNEI. V was clipped by 3 bases and J by 1 base, with 3 bases between them. The CDR3 loop spans 12 amino acids. In nucleotides, the CDR3 is TGTGCCAGCAGTGACAGGAACACTGAAGCTTTCTTT. Translated: CASSDRNTEAFF.

The DNA for the CDR3 is TGTGCCAGCAGCTCCTTGGGGGGGGTATCTTCCACCGGGGAGCTGTTTTTT. Protein product: CASSSLGGVSSTGELFF. The chain is built from TRBV5-6 and TRBJ2-2; 7 bases are a match to TRBD2. With V trimmed by 3 bases and J by 4 bases, 12 bases remained unmatched. CDR1 and CDR2 from the germline V gene are SGHDT and YYEEEE. This CDR3 spans 17 amino acids. The entire variable domain, with the rest obtained from reference TRBV5-6 and TRBJ2-2, is as follows: DAGVTQSPTHLIKTRGQQVTLRCSPKSGHDTVSWYQQALGQGPQFIFQYYEEEERQRGNFPDRFSGHQFPNYSSELNVNALLLGDSALYLCASSSLGGVSSTGELFFGEGSRLTVL.

The V gene is TRBV11-3, the J gene TRBJ1-3; D perhaps matches TRBD1 (6 bases). The length of the CDR3 is 16 residues. V was clipped by 3 bases and J by 0 bases, with 12 bases between them. The germline CDR1 and CDR2 sequences are SGHNT and YENEEA. CDR3 in DNA: TGTGCCAGCAGCTTCGTGACAGGCAGCTCTGGAAACACCATATATTTT. It encodes CASSFVTGSSGNTIYF.

This chain links TRBV28 with TRBJ1-1, with TRBD1 matching over 10 bases. CDR3 length equals 12 residues. The V gene's germline CDR1 is MDHEN and CDR2 SYDVKM. With V trimmed by 3 bases and J by 11 bases, 3 bases remained unmatched. The CDR3 nucleotides read TGTGCCAGCAGTTTGACAGGGGGCCAGGCTTTCTTT. Translated, it gives CASSLTGGQAFF.

The chain links TRBV3-1 (or the pseudogene TRBV3-2) to TRBJ2-1, with 7 positions matching TRBD1. Looked up from germline, CDR1 is LGHDT and CDR2 is YNNKEL (reference sequence). Trimming removed 4 bases from V and 16 bases from J; junction bases left unmatched: 13. This CDR3 is built from 13 residues. The CDR3 region is CASSPPRGSSIFF. CDR3 nucleotides: TGTGCCAGCAGCCCGCCCAGGGGGTCTTCGATATTCTTC.

Only one count was recorded for this clone. The chain carries TRBV19 and TRBJ1-3, with a weak D call TRBD1 (5 bases). V was pared by 4 bases and J by 0 bases, with 16 bases between. This CDR3 contains 17 residues. Germline CDR1 LNHDA, CDR2 SQIVND (reference sequence). The DNA of the CDR3 is TGTGCCAGTAGTAGATATTGGACACCGAGCTCTGGAAACACCATATATTTT. Amino acid sequence: CASSRYWTPSSGNTIYF. Complete variable domain (other parts from reference TRBV19 and TRBJ1-3): DGGITQSPKYLFRKEGQNVTLSCEQNLNHDAMYWYRQDPGQGLRLIYYSQIVNDFQKGDIAEGYSVSREKKESFPLTVTSAQKNPTAFYLCASSRYWTPSSGNTIYFGEGSWLTVV.

Written as DNA, the CDR3 is TGTGCCAGCAGTCCCCCGACTAGCGGGAGTAACACCGGGGAGCTGTTTTTT. Its protein product is CASSPPTSGSNTGELFF. J is TRBJ2-2 and V is TRBV6-2 or TRBV6-3, with 12 bases that match TRBD2. J lost 2 bases, V lost 5 bases, and 6 bases had no gene match. The germline V gene encodes CDR1 MNHEY and CDR2 SVGEGT. CDR3 length: 17 amino acids.

This clone was recorded a few times. This chain connects TRBV12-5 to TRBJ2-5; 7 bases fit TRBD1. From germline, CDR1 is LGHNT and CDR2 FRNRAP. V lost 4 bases and J lost 2; bases outside the gene matches: 4. The CDR3 consists of 14 residues. CDR3 protein: CASGYWTGQETQYF. CDR3 nucleotides: TGTGCTAGTGGTTACTGGACAGGTCAAGAGACCCAGTACTTC. Drawing the rest from reference TRBV12-5 and TRBJ2-5, the complete variable domain is DARVTQTPRHKVTEMGQEVTMRCQPILGHNTVFWYRQTMMQGLELLAYFRNRAPLDDSGMPKDRFSAEMPDATLATLKIQPSEPRDSAVYFCASGYWTGQETQYFGPGTRLLVL.

The rearrangement links TRBV9 to TRBJ1-2, with D maybe TRBD1 (5 bases). Germline CDR1 and CDR2: SGDLS and YYNGEE. V was pared by 2 bases and J by 6 bases, with 14 bases between. CDR3 size: 14 residues. The CDR3 spells CASSVAQGKDGYTF. The CDR3 nucleotides read TGTGCCAGCAGCGTCGCCCAGGGAAAAGATGGCTACACCTTC.

J is TRBJ1-3 and V is TRBV7-8; D gene uncertain. The CDR3 totals 16 residues. Trimming left V 1 base short and J 0 bases short, with 10 bases between. Germline V gene data show CDR1 as SGHVS and CDR2 as FQNEAQ. In DNA, the CDR3 is TGTGCCAGCAGCTTAGTTAGTTCCGACTCTGGAAACACCATATATTTT. This sequence encodes CASSLVSSDSGNTIYF.

The gene calls are TRBV4-3 and TRBJ2-1; 11 bases are shared with TRBD2. CDR3 length: 16 residues. V shed 0 bases and J 6 bases; nucleotides not matched to a gene: 4. Germline CDR1 and CDR2: LGHNA and YSLEER. The CDR3 region is CASSQDSGRAGNEQFF. CDR3 in DNA: TGCGCCAGCAGCCAAGATAGCGGGAGGGCAGGCAATGAGCAGTTCTTC.

J is TRBJ2-1 and V is TRBV6-5; D gene ambiguous. Deletions cut 6 bases from V and 5 bases from J, with 14 bases between. The CDR3 contains 14 residues. CDR1 is MNHEY, CDR2 SVGAGI, per germline. The CDR3 loop reads CASSPLRSHNEQFF. The CDR3 region has the DNA TGTGCCAGCAGCCCACTTCGTTCCCACAATGAGCAGTTCTTC.

CDR3 bases: TGTGCCAGTAGTATGAGGTCTCAGCCCCAGCATTTT. Its translation is CASSMRSQPQHF. V is TRBV19 and J is TRBJ1-5; D unclear. This CDR3 contains 12 residues. Germline CDR1 reads LNHDA; CDR2 reads SQIVND (reference sequence). Between the trimmed V and J ends, which lost 3 bases and 6 bases, there was a span of 6 bases.

This clone has only one observation. The chain has TRBV18 and TRBJ2-5, with 7 bases fitting TRBD1. The CDR3 covers 14 residues. Germline CDR1 reads KGHSH; CDR2 reads LQKENI. J was trimmed by 0 bases and V by 8 bases; bases with no gene match: 6. DNA for the CDR3: TGTGCCAGCAGGACACAGGGGCACCAAGAGACCCAGTACTTC. It specifies CASRTQGHQETQYF.

The chain links TRBV18 to TRBJ2-7; 9 bases match TRBD1. The CDR3 has 13 amino acids. The V and J ends lost 3 bases and 4 bases, in that order; junction bases with no gene match: 1. Looked up from germline, CDR1 is KGHSH and CDR2 is LQKENI. The CDR3 sequence: CASSPTGGYEQYF. CDR3 nucleotides: TGTGCCAGCTCACCGACAGGGGGTTACGAGCAGTACTTC.

The V and J genes are TRBV10-3 and TRBJ2-7; 10 nucleotides line up with TRBD2. The ends lost 10 bases at V and 0 bases at J; junction bases unmatched: 9. Germline V gene lookup returns CDR1 ENHRY and CDR2 SYGVKD. CDR3 length equals 15 residues. This CDR3 reads CATGTSVLSSYEQYF. The CDR3 coding sequence is TGTGCCACAGGGACTAGCGTTCTCAGCTCCTACGAGCAGTACTTC.

V usage is TRBV21-1 and J usage is TRBJ1-5. TRBV21-1 is a recognized pseudogene. The CDR3 loop spans 13 amino acids. The CDR3: CASSKVEVQPQHF. The CDR3 DNA sequence: TGTGCCAGCAGCAAAGTAGAGGTTCAGCCCCAGCATTTT.

The chain combines TRBV7-9 with TRBJ2-7, with a possible D match to TRBD1 (5 bases). V lost 1 base and J 2 bases, leaving 15 bases between the germline ends. The CDR3 runs 16 residues. Germline-derived CDR1 and CDR2 are SEHNR and FQNEAQ (reference sequence). CDR3 region: CASSLDQAGLTYEQYF. The CDR3 coding sequence is TGTGCCAGCAGCTTAGATCAGGCAGGGCTCACCTACGAGCAGTACTTC.

The chain uses TRBV27 and TRBJ1-2; D ambiguous. The CDR3 sequence is 13 residues long. V shed 8 bases and J shed 4 bases, with 14 bases lying between them. In germline, CDR1 is MNHEY, CDR2 SMNVEV (reference sequence). The CDR3 region is CASGRIGVYGYTF. Here the CDR3 DNA reads TGTGCCAGCGGTCGTATCGGGGTCTATGGCTACACCTTC.

CDR3 in amino acids: CASSYLRGYEQYF. CDR3 bases: TGTGCCAGCAGCTACCTCAGGGGCTACGAGCAGTACTTC. The chain employs TRBV6-5 and TRBJ2-7; D may be TRBD1 (6 bases). There are 13 residues in the CDR3. Germline CDR1 MNHEY, CDR2 SVGAGI. V lost 6 bases, J lost 3 bases, and 12 bases lay in between.

The genes are TRBV30 and TRBJ2-7, with D possibly matching TRBD2 (7 bases). The length of the CDR3 is 12 residues. The germline V gene encodes CDR1 GTSNPN and CDR2 SVGIG (reference sequence). The V end was cut by 3 bases, the J end by 5 bases, with 11 bases between. DNA for the CDR3: TGTGCCTGGAGGGGGGGGCTTGACGAGCAGTACTTC. Protein sequence: CAWRGGLDEQYF.

The chain has TRBV9 and TRBJ2-1, with 9 bases matching TRBD2. The CDR3 length is 15 residues. Germline CDR1 SGDLS, CDR2 YYNGEE. V was pared by 0 bases and J by 6 bases, with 4 bases of the junction left unmatched. CDR3 DNA sequence: TGTGCCAGCAGCGTAGGAGAGCGGGAGGCCAATGAGCAGTTCTTC. Translation: CASSVGEREANEQFF.